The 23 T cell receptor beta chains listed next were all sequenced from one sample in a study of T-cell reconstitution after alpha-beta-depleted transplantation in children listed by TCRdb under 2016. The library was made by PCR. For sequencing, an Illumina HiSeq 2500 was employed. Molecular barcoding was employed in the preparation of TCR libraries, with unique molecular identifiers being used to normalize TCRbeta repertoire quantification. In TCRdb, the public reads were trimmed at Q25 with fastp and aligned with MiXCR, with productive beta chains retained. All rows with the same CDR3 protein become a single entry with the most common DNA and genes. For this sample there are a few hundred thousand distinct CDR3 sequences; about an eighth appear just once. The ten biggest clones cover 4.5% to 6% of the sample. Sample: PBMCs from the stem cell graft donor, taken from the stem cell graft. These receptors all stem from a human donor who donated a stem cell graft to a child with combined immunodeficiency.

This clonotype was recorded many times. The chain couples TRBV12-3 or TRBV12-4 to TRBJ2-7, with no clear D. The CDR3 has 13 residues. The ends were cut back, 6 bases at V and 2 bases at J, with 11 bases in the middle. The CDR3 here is CASSFGRTYEQYF. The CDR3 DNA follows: TGTGCCAGCAGCTTTGGCAGGACCTACGAGCAGTACTTC.

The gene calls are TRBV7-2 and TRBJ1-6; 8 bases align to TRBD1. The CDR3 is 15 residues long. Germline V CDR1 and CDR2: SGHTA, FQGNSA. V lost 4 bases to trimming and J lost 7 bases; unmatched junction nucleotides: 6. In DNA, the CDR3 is TGTGCCAGCAGCTCGACCTACAGGGGGAATTCACCCCTCCACTTT. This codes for CASSSTYRGNSPLHF.

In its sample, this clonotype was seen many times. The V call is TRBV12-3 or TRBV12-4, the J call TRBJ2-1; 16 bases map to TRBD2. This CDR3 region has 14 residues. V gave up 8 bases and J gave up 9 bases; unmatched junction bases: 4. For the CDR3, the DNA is TGTGCCAGCGGGGGACTAGCGGGAGGGGGTGAGCAGTTCTTC. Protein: CASGGLAGGGEQFF.

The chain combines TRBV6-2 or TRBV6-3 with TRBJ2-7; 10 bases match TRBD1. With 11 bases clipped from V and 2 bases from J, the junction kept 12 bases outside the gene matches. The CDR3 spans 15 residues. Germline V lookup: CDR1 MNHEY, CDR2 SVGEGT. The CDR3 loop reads CACTRGTGATYEQYF. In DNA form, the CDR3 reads TGTGCCTGCACCCGCGGGACAGGGGCTACCTACGAGCAGTACTTC.

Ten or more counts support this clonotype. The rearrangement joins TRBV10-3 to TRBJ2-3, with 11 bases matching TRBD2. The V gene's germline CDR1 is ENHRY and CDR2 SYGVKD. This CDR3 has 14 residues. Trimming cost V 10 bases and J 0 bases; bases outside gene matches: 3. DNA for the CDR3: TGTGCCACAAGACTAGCGGGGAGCACAGATACGCAGTATTTT. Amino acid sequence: CATRLAGSTDTQYF.

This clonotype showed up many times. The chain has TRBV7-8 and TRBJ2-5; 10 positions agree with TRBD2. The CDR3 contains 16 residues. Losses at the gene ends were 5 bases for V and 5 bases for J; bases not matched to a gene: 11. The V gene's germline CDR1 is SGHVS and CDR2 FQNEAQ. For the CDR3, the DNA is TGTGCCAGCAGCAAAGGTGCTAGCGGGAGTGGTGAGACCCAGTACTTC. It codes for CASSKGASGSGETQYF.

CDR3 nucleotides: TGTGCCAGCAGCAAGGACAGGGGTATCTTAGCTGGAAACACCATATATTTT. Translated: CASSKDRGILAGNTIYF. The chain is built from TRBV7-8 and TRBJ1-3; 9 bases fit TRBD1. This CDR3 is built from 17 residues. Germline lookup yields CDR1 SGHVS and CDR2 FQNEAQ. Unmatched junction bases numbered 10, after V lost 5 bases and J lost 2 bases. Full variable domain (rest looked up from reference TRBV7-8 and TRBJ1-3): GAGVSQSPRYKVAKRGQDVALRCDPISGHVSLFWYQQALGQGPEFLTYFQNEAQLDKSGLPSDRFFAERPEGSVSTLKIQRTQQEDSAVYLCASSKDRGILAGNTIYFGEGSWLTVV.

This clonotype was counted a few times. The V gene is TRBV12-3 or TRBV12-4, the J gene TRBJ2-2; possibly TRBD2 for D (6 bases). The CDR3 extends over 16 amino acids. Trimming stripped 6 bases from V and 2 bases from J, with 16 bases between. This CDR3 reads CASRETGLLNTGELFF. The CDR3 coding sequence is TGTGCCAGCAGGGAAACGGGACTTTTAAACACCGGGGAGCTGTTTTTT.

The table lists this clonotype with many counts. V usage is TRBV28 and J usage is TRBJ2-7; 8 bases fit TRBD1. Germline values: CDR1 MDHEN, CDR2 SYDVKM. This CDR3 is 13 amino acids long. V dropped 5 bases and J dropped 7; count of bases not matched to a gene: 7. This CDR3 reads CASSTRGRGEQYF. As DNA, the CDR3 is TGTGCCAGCAGTACCAGGGGGCGAGGTGAGCAGTACTTC.

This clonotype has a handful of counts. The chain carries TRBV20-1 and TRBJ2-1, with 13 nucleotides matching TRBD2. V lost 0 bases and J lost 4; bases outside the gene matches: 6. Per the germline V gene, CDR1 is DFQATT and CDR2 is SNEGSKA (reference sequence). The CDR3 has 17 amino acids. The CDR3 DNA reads TGCAGTGCTAGAGATCCCAGGACTAGCGGGAGATACAATGAGCAGTTCTTC. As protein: CSARDPRTSGRYNEQFF.

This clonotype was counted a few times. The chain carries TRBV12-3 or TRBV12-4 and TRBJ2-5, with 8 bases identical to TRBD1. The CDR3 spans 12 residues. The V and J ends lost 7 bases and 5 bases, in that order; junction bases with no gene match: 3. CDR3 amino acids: CASTQGEETQYF. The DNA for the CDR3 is TGTGCCAGCACACAGGGGGAGGAGACCCAGTACTTC.

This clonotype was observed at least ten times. As DNA, the CDR3 is TGTGCCAGCAGCTACGGACAGACCCTGAACACTGAAGCTTTCTTT. Protein product: CASSYGQTLNTEAFF. The V and J genes are TRBV12-3 or TRBV12-4 and TRBJ1-1, with D perhaps matching TRBD1 (6 bases). This CDR3 spans 15 amino acids. V was shortened by 6 bases and J by 0 bases, with 14 bases between the two germline ends.

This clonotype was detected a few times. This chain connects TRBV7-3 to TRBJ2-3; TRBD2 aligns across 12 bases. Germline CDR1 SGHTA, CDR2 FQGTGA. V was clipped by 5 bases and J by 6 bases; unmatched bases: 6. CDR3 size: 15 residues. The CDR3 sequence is CASSKGTSGRDTQYF. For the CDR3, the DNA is TGTGCCAGCAGCAAAGGGACTAGCGGGCGGGATACGCAGTATTTT.

The CDR3 sequence: CASSLDPFAYEKLFF. The CDR3 DNA reads as TGTGCCAGCAGCTTGGATCCGTTCGCATATGAAAAACTGTTTTTT. The genes are TRBV5-5 and TRBJ1-4; D is unclear. The germline gives CDR1 SGHKS, CDR2 YYEKEE (reference sequence). The V end lost 0 bases, the J end lost 6 bases, and 12 bases lay between the germline ends. This CDR3 has 15 residues.

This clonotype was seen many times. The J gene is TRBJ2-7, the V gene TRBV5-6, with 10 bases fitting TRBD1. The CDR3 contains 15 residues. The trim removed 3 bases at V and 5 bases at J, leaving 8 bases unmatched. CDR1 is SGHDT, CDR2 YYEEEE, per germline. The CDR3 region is CASSWDRGTTHEQYF. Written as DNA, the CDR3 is TGTGCCAGCAGCTGGGACAGGGGAACTACTCACGAGCAGTACTTC. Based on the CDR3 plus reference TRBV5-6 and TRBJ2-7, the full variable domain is DAGVTQSPTHLIKTRGQQVTLRCSPKSGHDTVSWYQQALGQGPQFIFQYYEEEERQRGNFPDRFSGHQFPNYSSELNVNALLLGDSALYLCASSWDRGTTHEQYFGPGTRLTVT.

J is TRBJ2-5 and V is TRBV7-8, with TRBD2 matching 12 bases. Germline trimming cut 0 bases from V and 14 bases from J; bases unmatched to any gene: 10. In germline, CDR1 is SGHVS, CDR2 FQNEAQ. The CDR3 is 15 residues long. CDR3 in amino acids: CASSLATTSGSPGYF. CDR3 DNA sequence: TGTGCCAGCAGCTTAGCCACGACTAGCGGGAGCCCCGGATACTTC.

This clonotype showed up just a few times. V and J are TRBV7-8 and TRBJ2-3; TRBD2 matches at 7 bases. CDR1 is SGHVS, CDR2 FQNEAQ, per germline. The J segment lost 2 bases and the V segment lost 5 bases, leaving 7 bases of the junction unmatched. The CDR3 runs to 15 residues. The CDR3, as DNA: TGTGCCAGCAGCCCTATCGGGACTACCACAGATACGCAGTATTTT. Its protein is CASSPIGTTTDTQYF. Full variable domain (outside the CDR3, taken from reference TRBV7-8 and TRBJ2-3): GAGVSQSPRYKVAKRGQDVALRCDPISGHVSLFWYQQALGQGPEFLTYFQNEAQLDKSGLPSDRFFAERPEGSVSTLKIQRTQQEDSAVYLCASSPIGTTTDTQYFGPGTRLTVL.

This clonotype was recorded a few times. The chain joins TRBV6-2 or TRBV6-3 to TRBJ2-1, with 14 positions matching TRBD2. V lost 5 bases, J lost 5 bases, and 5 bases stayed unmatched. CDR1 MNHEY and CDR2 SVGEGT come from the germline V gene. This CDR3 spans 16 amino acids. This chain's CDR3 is CASSPATSGRDNEQFF. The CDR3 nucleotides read TGTGCCAGCAGTCCCGCGACTAGCGGGAGGGACAATGAGCAGTTCTTC.

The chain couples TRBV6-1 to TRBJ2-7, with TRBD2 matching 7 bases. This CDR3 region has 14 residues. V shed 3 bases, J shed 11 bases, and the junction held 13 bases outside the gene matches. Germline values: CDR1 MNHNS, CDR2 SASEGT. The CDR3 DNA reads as TGTGCCAGCAGTGACCCCGGGAGGCACCGCGACGAGTACTTC. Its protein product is CASSDPGRHRDEYF.

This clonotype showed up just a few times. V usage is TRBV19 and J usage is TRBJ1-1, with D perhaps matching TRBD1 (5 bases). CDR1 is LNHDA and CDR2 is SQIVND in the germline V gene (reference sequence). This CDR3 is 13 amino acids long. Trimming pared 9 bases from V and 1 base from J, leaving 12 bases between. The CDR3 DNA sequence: TGTGCCAGGCCGGGACCCAGGAACACTGAAGCTTTCTTT. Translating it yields CARPGPRNTEAFF.

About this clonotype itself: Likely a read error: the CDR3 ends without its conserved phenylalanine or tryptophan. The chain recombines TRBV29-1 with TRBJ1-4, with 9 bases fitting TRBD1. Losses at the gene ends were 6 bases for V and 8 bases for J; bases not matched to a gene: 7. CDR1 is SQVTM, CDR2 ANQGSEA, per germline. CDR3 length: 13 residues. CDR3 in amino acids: CSVAGTGNEKLFC. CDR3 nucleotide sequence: TGCAGCGTGGCCGGGACAGGGAACGAAAAACTGTTTTGT.

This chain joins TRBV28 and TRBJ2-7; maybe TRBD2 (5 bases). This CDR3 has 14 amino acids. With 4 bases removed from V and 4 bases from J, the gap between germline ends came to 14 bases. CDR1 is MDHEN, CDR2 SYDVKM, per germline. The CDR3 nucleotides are TGTGCCAGCAGTTCCCCCCTTGGAGGTTACGAGCAGTACTTC. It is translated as CASSSPLGGYEQYF.

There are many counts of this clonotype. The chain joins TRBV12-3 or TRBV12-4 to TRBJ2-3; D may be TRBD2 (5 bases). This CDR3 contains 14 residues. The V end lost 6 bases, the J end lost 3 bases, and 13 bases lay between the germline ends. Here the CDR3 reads CASRPSGVTDTQYF. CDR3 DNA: TGTGCCAGCAGACCTTCCGGGGTTACAGATACGCAGTATTTT.